Presented here are 6 T cell receptor beta chains from one specimen sequenced in a study of shared clonotypes between healthy human individuals. TCRdb keeps only in-frame clones here, not all; method: immunoSEQ multiplex PCR. The data show around 2.1 million clones, approximately 96% seen once. Sequencing was done on a sample of naive CD4+ T cells sorted from blood. Subset specified: CD45RA+ positively selected. The receptors were sampled from a man in his late teens or twenties in good health.

This chain uses TRBV5-1 with TRBJ2-3; the match to TRBD2 covers 13 bases. Germline V gene lookup returns CDR1 SGHRS and CDR2 YFSETQ. V dropped 7 bases and J dropped 2; count of bases not matched to a gene: 4. This CDR3 is built from 15 residues. The CDR3 DNA sequence: TGCGCCAGCTCGACTAGCGGGGGGCCCACAGATACGCAGTATTTT. As protein: CASSTSGGPTDTQYF.

This chain connects TRBV2 to TRBJ1-1, with 9 positions matching TRBD1. The CDR3 consists of 16 residues. V dropped 5 bases and J dropped 0; count of bases not matched to a gene: 7. Germline-derived CDR1 and CDR2 are SNHLY and FYNNEI. CDR3 loop: CASSRTGAPMNTEAFF. The DNA of the CDR3 is TGTGCCAGCAGTAGGACAGGGGCCCCCATGAACACTGAAGCTTTCTTT.

This sequence joins TRBV28 and TRBJ2-7, with D possibly called TRBD1 or TRBD2 (5 bases each). CDR3 length: 13 amino acids. Per germline, CDR1 MDHEN and CDR2 SYDVKM. Trimming took 10 bases from V and 4 from J, leaving 17 bases between them. The CDR3 region has the DNA TGTGCCACCATGGGACCGACAGTATACGAGCAGTACTTC. This sequence encodes CATMGPTVYEQYF.

The genes are TRBV29-1 and TRBJ2-7; D gene uncertain. Germline-derived CDR1 and CDR2 are SQVTM and ANQGSEA. The germline V and J ends were trimmed by 4 bases and 4 bases, with 11 bases remaining between them. This CDR3 is 12 amino acids long. The CDR3 sequence: CSVVTPQYEQYF. As DNA, the CDR3 is TGCAGCGTTGTAACCCCTCAGTACGAGCAGTACTTC.

The chain is built from TRBV5-4 and TRBJ1-1, with D unclear. The V gene lost 3 bases and the J gene lost 3 bases, with 12 bases spanning the gap. The germline V gene encodes CDR1 SGHNT and CDR2 YYREEE (reference sequence). This CDR3 spans 14 amino acids. The CDR3 spells CASSSPGSYTEAFF. The DNA of the CDR3 is TGTGCCAGCAGCTCTCCCGGGTCTTACACTGAAGCTTTCTTT.

This clone was seen just once. The chain combines TRBV30 with TRBJ2-2; D possibly corresponds to TRBD1 (6 bases). The CDR3 runs 15 residues. Per germline, CDR1 GTSNPN and CDR2 SVGIG (reference sequence). The germline V and J ends were trimmed by 2 bases and 1 base, with 11 bases remaining between them. The CDR3 DNA sequence: TGTGCCTGGAGTAGTCGCAGGGGGAACACCGGGGAGCTGTTTTTT. This gives the protein CAWSSRRGNTGELFF.